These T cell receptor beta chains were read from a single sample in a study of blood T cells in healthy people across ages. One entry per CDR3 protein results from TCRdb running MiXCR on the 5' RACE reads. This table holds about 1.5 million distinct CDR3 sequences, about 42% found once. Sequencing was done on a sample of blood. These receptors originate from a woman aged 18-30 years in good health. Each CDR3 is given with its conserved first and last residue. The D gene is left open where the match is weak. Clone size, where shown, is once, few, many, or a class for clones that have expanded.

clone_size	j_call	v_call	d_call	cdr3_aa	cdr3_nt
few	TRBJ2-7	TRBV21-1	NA	CASSFGTGEYSYEQYF	TGTGCCAGCAGCTTCGGGACAGGCGAATACTCCTACGAGCAGTACTTC
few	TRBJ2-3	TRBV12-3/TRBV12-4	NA	CASSIAFTQYF	TGTGCCAGCAGTATAGCCTTCACGCAGTATTTT
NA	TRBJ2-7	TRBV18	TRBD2	CASSPTSASHYEQYF	TGTGCCAGCTCACCAACTAGCGCTAGCCACTACGAGCAGTACTTC
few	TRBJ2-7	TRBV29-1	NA	CSVTGGTLREQYF	TGCAGCGTTACAGGCGGAACCCTACGTGAGCAGTACTTC
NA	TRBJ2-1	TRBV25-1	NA	CASSEYQDNEQFF	TGTGCCAGCAGTGAATATCAGGATAATGAGCAGTTCTTC
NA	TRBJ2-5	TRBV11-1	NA	CASSLGRSNNEQYF	TGTGCCAGCAGCTTAGGTCGTTCTAACAATGAGCAGTACTTC
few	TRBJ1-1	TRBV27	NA	CASSQLIGVNTEAFF	TGTGCCAGCAGTCAATTAATCGGAGTGAACACTGAAGCTTTCTTT
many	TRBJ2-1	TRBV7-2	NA	CASSLYGSSYNEQFF	TGTGCCAGCAGCTTGTACGGGAGCTCCTACAATGAGCAGTTCTTC
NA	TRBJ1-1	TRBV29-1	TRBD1	CSARQGLHTEAFF	TGCAGCGCCCGACAGGGTTTACACACTGAAGCTTTCTTT
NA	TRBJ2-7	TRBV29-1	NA	CSVVSGNEQYF	TGCAGCGTTGTGTCAGGGAATGAGCAGTACTTC
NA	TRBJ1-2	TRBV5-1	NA	CVSSWADSYGYTF	TGCGTCAGCAGCTGGGCGGACAGTTATGGCTACACCTTC
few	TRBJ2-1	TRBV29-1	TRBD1	CSVETLGQGLPQGTQFF	TGCAGCGTTGAGACCCTCGGACAGGGCCTCCCCCAAGGGACCCAGTTCTTC
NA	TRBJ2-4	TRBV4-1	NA	CASSPVGEIAKNIQYF	TGCGCCAGCAGCCCGGTGGGGGAGATAGCCAAAAACATTCAGTACTTC
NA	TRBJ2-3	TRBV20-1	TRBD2	CSAYGGRAGDTQCF	TGCAGTGCTTATGGCGGGAGGGCTGGAGATACGCAGTGTTTT
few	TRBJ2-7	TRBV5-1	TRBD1	CASSLEGQPGYEQYF	TGCGCCAGCAGCTTGGAGGGACAGCCGGGCTACGAGCAGTACTTC
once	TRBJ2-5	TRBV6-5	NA	CASSYAGVVQETQYF	TGTGCCAGCAGTTATGCAGGGGTCGTACAAGAGACCCAGTACTTC
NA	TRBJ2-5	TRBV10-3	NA	CAISESYGGTRETQYF	TGTGCCATCAGTGAGTCGTACGGGGGCACGAGGGAGACCCAGTACTTC
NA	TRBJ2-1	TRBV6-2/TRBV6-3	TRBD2	CASSYSYGRAGNEQFF	TGTGCCAGCAGTTACTCTTACGGGAGGGCCGGCAATGAGCAGTTCTTC
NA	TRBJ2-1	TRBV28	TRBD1	CASSRDRAHNEQFF	TGTGCCAGCAGTCGGGACAGGGCACACAATGAGCAGTTCTTC
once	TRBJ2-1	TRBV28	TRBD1	CASSSRGRAGNEQFF	TGTGCCAGCAGTTCTAGGGGGCGGGCAGGGAATGAGCAGTTCTTC
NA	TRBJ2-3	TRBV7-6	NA	CASSWAARDSTDTQYF	TGTGCCAGCAGCTGGGCTGCTCGGGATAGCACAGATACGCAGTATTTT
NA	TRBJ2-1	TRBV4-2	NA	CASSPRAAGLQFF	TGTGCCAGCAGCCCGAGAGCAGCCGGATTGCAGTTCTTC
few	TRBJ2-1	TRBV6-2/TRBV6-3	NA	CASKLGRASYNEQFF	TGTGCCAGCAAGTTGGGGCGGGCCTCCTACAATGAGCAGTTCTTC
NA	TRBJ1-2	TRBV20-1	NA	CSASKRQLYNYGYTF	TGCAGTGCCTCAAAACGACAGCTTTATAACTATGGCTACACCTTC
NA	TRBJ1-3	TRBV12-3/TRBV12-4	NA	CASSTGSSGNTIYF	TGTGCCAGCAGTACAGGTTCCTCTGGAAACACCATATATTTT
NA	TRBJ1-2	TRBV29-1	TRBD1	CSVEKPPRGPLDYTF	TGCAGCGTTGAAAAACCCCCAAGGGGGCCTCTTGACTACACCTTC
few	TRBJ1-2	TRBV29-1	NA	CSVSPTEFGVNYGYTF	TGCAGCGTTTCCCCGACAGAGTTTGGTGTTAACTATGGCTACACCTTC
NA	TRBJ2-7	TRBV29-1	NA	CSVDGRLRADNEQYF	TGCAGCGTTGATGGTCGGTTGAGGGCCGACAATGAGCAGTACTTC
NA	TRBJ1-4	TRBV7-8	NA	CASSLEDFPTNEKLFF	TGTGCCAGCAGCTTAGAGGACTTCCCAACTAATGAAAAACTGTTTTTT
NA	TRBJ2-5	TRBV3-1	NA	CASSQRKKHDSGQETQYF	TGTGCCAGCAGCCAACGCAAGAAGCATGATAGCGGTCAAGAGACCCAGTACTTC
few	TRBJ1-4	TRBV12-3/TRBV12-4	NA	CASSEDGVREKLFF	TGTGCCAGCAGTGAAGATGGGGTTCGGGAAAAACTGTTTTTT
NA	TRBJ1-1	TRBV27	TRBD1	CASSLRQGEAFF	TGTGCCAGCAGCCTACGACAGGGGGAAGCTTTCTTT
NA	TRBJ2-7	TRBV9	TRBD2	CASSVQSGVYEQYF	TGTGCCAGCAGCGTCCAAAGCGGGGTCTACGAGCAGTACTTC
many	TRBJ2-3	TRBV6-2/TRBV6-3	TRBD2	CASSPGLAGTDTQYF	TGTGCCAGCAGTCCTGGACTAGCAGGCACAGATACGCAGTATTTT
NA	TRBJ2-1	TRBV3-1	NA	CASSQVITQYNEQFF	TGTGCCAGCAGCCAAGTCATAACGCAATACAATGAGCAGTTCTTC
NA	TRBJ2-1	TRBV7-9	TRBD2	CASSLAVSGSYNEQFF	TGTGCCAGCAGCTTAGCTGTTAGCGGGAGTTACAATGAGCAGTTCTTC
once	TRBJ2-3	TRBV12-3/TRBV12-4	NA	CASNIGGEGTDTEYF	TGTGCCAGCAATATAGGGGGGGAGGGCACAGATACGGAGTATTTT
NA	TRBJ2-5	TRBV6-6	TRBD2	CASGGGGALETQYF	TGTGCCAGCGGAGGCGGGGGGGCCTTAGAGACCCAGTACTTC
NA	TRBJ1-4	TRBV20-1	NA	CSARDGDTLGEKLFF	TGCAGTGCTAGAGATGGAGACACCCTGGGTGAAAAACTGTTTTTT
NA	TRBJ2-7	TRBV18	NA	CASSDAGSRYEQYF	TGTGCCAGCTCAGATGCCGGGTCCCGGTACGAGCAGTACTTC
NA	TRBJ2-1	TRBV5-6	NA	CASSWILGADEQFF	TGTGCCAGCAGCTGGATCCTAGGGGCGGATGAGCAGTTCTTC
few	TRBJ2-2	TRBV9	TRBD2	CASAPGGRTGELFF	TGTGCCAGCGCACCGGGGGGGCGCACCGGGGAGCTGTTTTTT
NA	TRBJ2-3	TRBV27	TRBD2	CASSSRRTSGISGTDTQYF	TGTGCCAGCAGTTCCCGAAGGACTAGCGGGATCTCGGGCACAGATACGCAGTATTTT
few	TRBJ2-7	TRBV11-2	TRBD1	CASSLGPYGTAGFEQYF	TGTGCCAGCAGCTTAGGCCCTTACGGGACAGCAGGGTTCGAGCAGTACTTC
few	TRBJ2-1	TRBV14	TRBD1	CASKPGTGYNEQFF	TGTGCCAGCAAACCCGGGACAGGGTACAATGAGCAGTTCTTC
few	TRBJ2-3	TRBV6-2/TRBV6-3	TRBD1	CASSYSTDRGPDTQYF	TGTGCCAGCAGTTACTCGACGGACAGGGGGCCAGATACGCAGTATTTT
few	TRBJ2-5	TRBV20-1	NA	CSAPNSWYQETQYF	TGCAGTGCTCCGAATAGTTGGTACCAAGAGACCCAGTACTTC
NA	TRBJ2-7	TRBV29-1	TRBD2	CSVGTSLEQYF	TGCAGCGTGGGGACTAGCCTCGAGCAGTACTTC
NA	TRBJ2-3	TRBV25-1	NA	CASSEDTNTDTQYF	TGTGCCAGCAGTGAGGACACTAACACAGATACGCAGTATTTT
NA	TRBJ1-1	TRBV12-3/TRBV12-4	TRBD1	CASKLQGQYTEAFF	TGTGCCAGCAAGCTACAGGGACAGTACACTGAAGCTTTCTTT
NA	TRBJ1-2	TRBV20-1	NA	CSAREGFGYGYTF	TGCAGTGCTCGAGAGGGGTTTGGGTATGGCTACACCTTC
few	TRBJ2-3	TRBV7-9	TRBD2	CASSWTQQRENRDTQYF	TGTGCCAGCAGCTGGACCCAGCAGCGGGAGAATCGTGATACGCAGTATTTT
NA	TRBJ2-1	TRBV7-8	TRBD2	CASSLTSGRHYNEQFF	TGTGCCAGCAGCTTGACTAGCGGAAGGCACTACAATGAGCAGTTCTTC
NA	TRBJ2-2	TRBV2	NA	CASSETANTGELFF	TGTGCCAGCAGTGAAACGGCGAACACCGGGGAGCTGTTTTTT
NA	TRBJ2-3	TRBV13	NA	CASSPMTGGTQYF	TGTGCCAGCAGCCCCATGACCGGCGGGACGCAGTATTTT
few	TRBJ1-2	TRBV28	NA	CASSQTALYGYTF	TGTGCCAGCAGTCAGACTGCCCTCTATGGCTACACCTTC
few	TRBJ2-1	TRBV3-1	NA	CASSQEGVSSYNEQFF	TGTGCCAGCAGCCAGGAGGGAGTTTCCTCCTACAATGAGCAGTTCTTC